The 25 T cell receptor beta chains below come from one sample, sequenced in a study of blood T cell repertoires in COVID-19. Produced via immunoSEQ multiplex PCR; TCRdb's table is partial and in-frame only. Here the sample spans roughly 250,000 clones, 84% being singletons. Material for sequencing was peripheral blood. These receptors were obtained from a human donor in a cohort sampled during active COVID-19.

The J gene is TRBJ1-1, the V gene TRBV19; unclear D gene. The length of the CDR3 is 14 residues. Trimming shortened V by 7 bases and J by 1 base, and 13 bases separated the two germline ends. Per germline, CDR1 LNHDA and CDR2 SQIVND (reference sequence). The CDR3 spells CASIQTRKNTEAFF. The DNA for the CDR3 is TGTGCCAGTATCCAGACTCGAAAGAACACTGAAGCTTTCTTT. The full variable domain, completed using reference TRBV19 and TRBJ1-1, is DGGITQSPKYLFRKEGQNVTLSCEQNLNHDAMYWYRQDPGQGLRLIYYSQIVNDFQKGDIAEGYSVSREKKESFPLTVTSAQKNPTAFYLCASIQTRKNTEAFFGQGTRLTVV.

The chain carries TRBV19 and TRBJ1-5, with D possibly matching TRBD1 (5 bases). The length of the CDR3 is 17 residues. From germline, CDR1 is LNHDA and CDR2 SQIVND (reference sequence). V lost 7 bases and J lost 3, with 22 bases in between. This CDR3 is CASTSVTGRWANQPQHF. The CDR3 nucleotides are TGTGCCAGTACGAGTGTTACAGGACGGTGGGCCAATCAGCCCCAGCATTTT.

A remark on this clone: The junction does not match germline at one end; this may be a read error. The chain uses TRBV7-2 and TRBJ2-3; D might be TRBD2 (6 bases). This CDR3 comprises 13 residues. Germline loops: CDR1 SGHTA, CDR2 FQGNSA. CDR3 sequence reads: CASSLTSRDTQYF. The CDR3 DNA reads as TGTGCCAGCAGCTTAACTAGCAGAGATACGCAGTATTTT.

The chain has TRBV5-1 and TRBJ2-5, with TRBD2 matching 10 bases. Germline-derived CDR1 and CDR2 are SGHRS and YFSETQ. The CDR3 length is 15 residues. The J segment lost 5 bases and the V segment lost 5 bases, leaving 9 bases of the junction unmatched. The CDR3 reads CASRKAGGPRETQYF. CDR3 in DNA: TGCGCCAGCAGAAAAGCGGGAGGGCCGAGGGAGACCCAGTACTTC.

The chain combines TRBV3-1 (or the pseudogene TRBV3-2) with TRBJ1-1, with D possibly matching TRBD1 (5 bases). V was clipped by 0 bases and J by 3 bases, with 17 bases between them. This CDR3 has 17 residues. Germline values: CDR1 LGHDT, CDR2 YNNKEL (reference sequence). This CDR3 reads CASSQDFTGFLDTEAFF. CDR3 nucleotide sequence: TGTGCCAGCAGCCAAGATTTTACAGGTTTTTTAGACACTGAAGCTTTCTTT.

The rearrangement joins TRBV11-1 to TRBJ1-2; D might be TRBD1 (6 bases). CDR3 length equals 14 residues. V shed 3 bases and J shed 2 bases, with 10 bases lying between them. Germline CDR1 reads SGHAT; CDR2 reads FQDESV (reference sequence). Written as DNA, the CDR3 is TGTGCCAGCAGCTTCACAGGGAGCAACTATGGCTACACCTTC. Amino acid sequence: CASSFTGSNYGYTF.

This clone was found a few times. The chain links TRBV6-5 to TRBJ1-4; TRBD1 matches 10 bases. The CDR3 runs to 14 residues. Germline lookup yields CDR1 MNHEY and CDR2 SVGAGI. With 6 bases clipped from V and 5 bases from J, the junction kept 3 bases outside the gene matches. The CDR3 reads CASRTGGANEKLFF. The CDR3 DNA reads TGTGCCAGCAGGACAGGGGGCGCAAATGAAAAACTGTTTTTT.

This chain connects TRBV28 to TRBJ1-2; the match to TRBD1 covers 8 bases. The germline gives CDR1 MDHEN, CDR2 SYDVKM. The junction had 14 bases not matched to a gene; V was cut back by 5 bases and J by 0 bases. The CDR3 spans 18 residues. This CDR3 reads CASSPVPGQASSNYGYTF. CDR3 nucleotides: TGTGCCAGCAGTCCTGTTCCGGGACAGGCCAGCTCTAACTATGGCTACACCTTC.

The rearrangement links TRBV20-1 to TRBJ2-7, with TRBD2 matching 7 bases. Trimming at V came to 3 bases and at J to 6 bases, leaving 8 bases not matched to a gene. Per the germline V gene, CDR1 is DFQATT and CDR2 is SNEGSKA (reference sequence). The CDR3 totals 13 residues. CDR3 nucleotides: TGCAGTGCTAGTCCCGGGGGGACCCCCGAGCAGTACTTC. This gives the protein CSASPGGTPEQYF.

This clone has only one observation. This chain uses TRBV10-3 with TRBJ2-2, with TRBD2 matching 9 bases. J lost 6 bases, V lost 2 bases, and 4 bases had no gene match. CDR3 length: 15 amino acids. The germline CDR1 and CDR2 sequences are ENHRY and SYGVKD. CDR3 bases: TGTGCCATCAGTGAGAGAATAGCGGGAGCCGGGGAGCTGTTTTTT. It is translated as CAISERIAGAGELFF.

This clone occurred a few times. This chain joins TRBV4-2 and TRBJ1-2; possibly TRBD1 for D (5 bases). Germline lookup yields CDR1 LGHNA and CDR2 YNFKEQ. Deletions cut 1 base from V and 5 bases from J, with 14 bases between. This CDR3 spans 15 amino acids. As DNA, the CDR3 is TGTGCCAGCAGCCAAGCGGCAGGGAACTCTTATGGCTACACCTTC. As protein: CASSQAAGNSYGYTF.

The chain carries TRBV6-5 and TRBJ2-2; 8 bases align to TRBD2. Germline CDR1 is MNHEY and CDR2 is SVGAGI. Trimming removed 5 bases from V and 0 bases from J; junction bases left unmatched: 2. The CDR3 has 15 amino acids. CDR3 amino acids: CASSKLAANTGELFF. The CDR3 DNA is TGTGCCAGCAGTAAACTAGCGGCGAACACCGGGGAGCTGTTTTTT.

The chain uses TRBV10-2 and TRBJ1-1, with a possible D match to TRBD1 (5 bases). This CDR3 contains 14 residues. Trimming pared 8 bases from V and 0 bases from J, leaving 13 bases between. Germline assignment: CDR1 WSHSY and CDR2 SAAADI. CDR3 coding DNA: TGCGCCAGCCACTGGGGGGGGATGAACACTGAAGCTTTCTTT. Amino acids: CASHWGGMNTEAFF.

The chain uses TRBV6-6 and TRBJ2-7; 13 bases are a match to TRBD2. The CDR3 extends over 16 amino acids. Germline V gene sequence: CDR1 MNHNY, CDR2 SVGAGI (reference sequence). V lost 6 bases and J lost 0; bases outside the gene matches: 5. The CDR3 reads CASRPTSGRLSYEQYF. CDR3 DNA: TGTGCCAGCAGGCCGACTAGCGGGAGGCTCTCCTACGAGCAGTACTTC.

The gene calls are TRBV27 and TRBJ2-3; D is unclear. The germline CDR1 and CDR2 sequences are MNHEY and SMNVEV (reference sequence). V gave up 4 bases and J gave up 0 bases, with 8 bases separating them. The length of the CDR3 is 14 residues. CDR3 amino acids: CASSSPQSTDTQYF. Written as DNA, the CDR3 is TGTGCCAGCAGTTCCCCCCAGAGCACAGATACGCAGTATTTT.

CDR3 DNA: TGTGCCAGCAGTTACTCGGATGGAGACGAGCAGTACTTC. Amino acid sequence: CASSYSDGDEQYF. V and J are TRBV6-2 or TRBV6-3 and TRBJ2-7; D is uncertain. V was trimmed by 0 bases and J by 5 bases, leaving 8 bases between them. There are 13 residues in the CDR3. Germline V gene lookup returns CDR1 MNHEY and CDR2 SVGEGT.

This chain uses TRBV13 with TRBJ1-1; 10 bases match TRBD1. This CDR3 comprises 17 residues. The ends lost 0 bases at V and 5 bases at J; junction bases unmatched: 9. Germline V CDR1 and CDR2: PRHDT, FYEKMQ (reference sequence). CDR3 region: CASSLGTGGARGTEAFF. The CDR3 nucleotides are TGTGCCAGCAGCTTAGGGACAGGGGGCGCGAGAGGAACTGAAGCTTTCTTT. The complete variable domain, with remaining parts taken from reference TRBV13 and TRBJ1-1, reads AAGVIQSPRHLIKEKRETATLKCYPIPRHDTVYWYQQGPGQDPQFLISFYEKMQSDKGSIPDRFSAQQFSDYHSELNMSSLELGDSALYFCASSLGTGGARGTEAFFGQGTRLTVV.

This chain connects TRBV2 to TRBJ2-7, with 9 nucleotides matching TRBD2. V gave up 6 bases and J gave up 5 bases; unmatched junction bases: 2. Germline CDR1 SNHLY, CDR2 FYNNEI. The CDR3 is 12 residues long. The CDR3 sequence: CASRAGGHEQYF. The CDR3 nucleotides are TGTGCCAGCAGAGCGGGGGGACACGAGCAGTACTTC.

The rearrangement uses TRBV27 and TRBJ1-4, with D uncertain. The V end lost 7 bases, the J end lost 4 bases, and 13 bases lay between the germline ends. This CDR3 contains 14 residues. CDR1 is MNHEY, CDR2 SMNVEV, per germline (reference sequence). The CDR3 loop reads CASMSLGSNEKLFF. The CDR3 DNA follows: TGTGCCAGCATGTCTTTAGGGAGTAATGAAAAACTGTTTTTT.

This chain joins TRBV11-3 and TRBJ2-1; 8 positions agree with TRBD1. The ends lost 1 base at V and 8 bases at J; junction bases unmatched: 4. This CDR3 has 14 amino acids. Per germline, CDR1 SGHNT and CDR2 YENEEA. The CDR3 DNA reads TGTGCCAGCAGCTTAGTATCAGGGGGCGATGAGCAGTTCTTC. This encodes CASSLVSGGDEQFF. The variable domain in full, with the rest retrieved from reference TRBV11-3 and TRBJ2-1, is EAGVVQSPRYKIIEKKQPVAFWCNPISGHNTLYWYLQNLGQGPELLIRYENEEAVDDSQLPKDRFSAERLKGVDSTLKIQPAELGDSAVYLCASSLVSGGDEQFFGPGTRLTVL.

The chain recombines TRBV14 with TRBJ2-7; D may be TRBD2 (6 bases). V was shortened by 0 bases and J by 6 bases, with 15 bases between the two germline ends. The CDR3 has 15 amino acids. Germline V CDR1 and CDR2: SGHDN, FVKESK. CDR3 nucleotide sequence: TGTGCCAGCAGCCAAGATTCTGGGAGGTCTGGCGAGCAGTACTTC. This encodes CASSQDSGRSGEQYF.

J is TRBJ2-2 and V is TRBV5-1, with TRBD2 as a possible D gene (5 bases). The CDR3 is 15 residues long. The ends were cut back, 0 bases at V and 1 base at J, with 7 bases in the middle. The germline CDR1 and CDR2 sequences are SGHRS and YFSETQ. CDR3: CASSLGGLNTGELFF. DNA for the CDR3: TGCGCCAGCAGCTTGGGCGGACTGAACACCGGGGAGCTGTTTTTT. Looking up the rest from reference TRBV5-1 and TRBJ2-2 gives the full variable domain: KAGVTQTPRYLIKTRGQQVTLSCSPISGHRSVSWYQQTPGQGLQFLFEYFSETQRNKGNFPGRFSGRQFSNSRSEMNVSTLELGDSALYLCASSLGGLNTGELFFGEGSRLTVL.

The CDR3 DNA sequence: TGTGCCAGCAGCCTACAGTGGGGGCCCCAAGAGACCCAGTACTTC. Translated: CASSLQWGPQETQYF. The chain joins TRBV7-8 to TRBJ2-5; the D gene is possibly TRBD1 (6 bases). This CDR3 has 15 residues. With 5 bases removed from V and 1 base from J, the gap between germline ends came to 14 bases. The V gene's germline CDR1 is SGHVS and CDR2 FQNEAQ.

The V gene is TRBV19, the J gene TRBJ2-5; 11 bases agree with TRBD2. CDR1 and CDR2 from the germline V gene are LNHDA and SQIVND (reference sequence). V was clipped by 4 bases and J by 1 base; unmatched bases: 5. This CDR3 is built from 16 residues. CDR3 sequence reads: CASSTTSGTLQETQYF. The CDR3 coding sequence is TGTGCCAGTAGTACGACTAGCGGGACCCTCCAAGAGACCCAGTACTTC.

The chain combines TRBV27 with TRBJ2-6; 9 nucleotides match TRBD1. CDR1 and CDR2 from the germline V gene are MNHEY and SMNVEV (reference sequence). The CDR3 spans 19 residues. The J segment lost 1 base and the V segment lost 2 bases, leaving 9 bases of the junction unmatched. The CDR3 DNA follows: TGTGCCAGCAGTTTAACAACAGGGGGCGCGGGGTCTGGGGCCAACGTCCTGACTTTC. This encodes CASSLTTGGAGSGANVLTF. Full variable domain (remainder filled in from reference TRBV27 and TRBJ2-6): EAQVTQNPRYLITVTGKKLTVTCSQNMNHEYMSWYRQDPGLGLRQIYYSMNVEVTDKGDVPEGYKVSRKEKRNFPLILESPSPNQTSLYFCASSLTTGGAGSGANVLTFGAGSRLTVL.